This T cell receptor beta chain was sequenced during a study of cytomegalovirus exposure and HLA in healthy donors. Study findings and constraints: It emerged from a later analysis that several of the most significant clusters appeared to be linked to common viral pathogens. Despite most TCR sequences being rare, some public TCRs occurred in many donors.

V was clipped by 2 bases and J by 3 bases, with 16 bases between them. The CDR3 totals 16 residues. Germline CDR1 LGHNA, CDR2 YNFKEQ. Notes on this clone: Its antigen is unknown.

Amplification used 60 Vbeta primers and 13 Jbeta primers. Clones were sequenced by immunoSEQ multiplex PCR, and TCRdb holds only the in-frame ones, with some missing. The data contain some 120,000 clones, 50% to 70% of them singletons. The V call is TRBV4-2, the J call TRBJ1-1; D not resolved. The sequenced sample consisted of PBMCs. The sequence was collected from a woman in her 40s in good health and CMV-seropositive. The DNA of the CDR3 is TGTGCCAGCAGCCAACTTCCGGGTCGGTCCGACACTGAAGCTTTCTTT. As protein: CASSQLPGRSDTEAFF.